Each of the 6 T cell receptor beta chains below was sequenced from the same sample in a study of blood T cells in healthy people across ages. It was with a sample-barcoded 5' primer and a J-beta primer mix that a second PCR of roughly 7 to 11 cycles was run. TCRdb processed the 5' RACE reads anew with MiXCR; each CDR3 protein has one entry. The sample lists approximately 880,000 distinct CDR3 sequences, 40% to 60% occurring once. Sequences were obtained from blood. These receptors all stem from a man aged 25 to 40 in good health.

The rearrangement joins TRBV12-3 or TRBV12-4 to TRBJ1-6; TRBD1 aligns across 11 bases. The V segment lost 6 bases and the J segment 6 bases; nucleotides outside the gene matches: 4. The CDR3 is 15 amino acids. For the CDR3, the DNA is TGTGCCAGCAGGCCGGGACAGGGGGTTAATTCACCCCTCCACTTT. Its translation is CASRPGQGVNSPLHF.

The CDR3 loop reads CASNEGTELYEQYF. CDR3 in DNA: TGTGCCAGCAATGAGGGGACAGAGCTCTACGAGCAGTACTTC. This chain connects TRBV25-1 to TRBJ2-7, with 7 bases lining up with TRBD1. The germline gives CDR1 MGHDK, CDR2 SYGVNS. The CDR3 is 14 residues long. Germline trimming cut 7 bases from V and 3 bases from J; bases unmatched to any gene: 9.

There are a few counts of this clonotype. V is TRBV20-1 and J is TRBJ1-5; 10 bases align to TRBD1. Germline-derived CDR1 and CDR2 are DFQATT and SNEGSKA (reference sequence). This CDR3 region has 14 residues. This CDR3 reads CSAQTGGGNQPQHF. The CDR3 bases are TGCAGCGCTCAGACAGGGGGCGGCAATCAGCCCCAGCATTTT.

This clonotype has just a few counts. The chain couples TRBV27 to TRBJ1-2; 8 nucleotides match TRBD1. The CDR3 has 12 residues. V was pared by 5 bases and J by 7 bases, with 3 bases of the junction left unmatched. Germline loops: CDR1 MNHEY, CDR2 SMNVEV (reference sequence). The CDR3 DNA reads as TGTGCCAGCAGTCGACAGGGGATTGGCTACACCTTC. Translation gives CASSRQGIGYTF.

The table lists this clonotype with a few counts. In nucleotides, the CDR3 is TGTGCCACCAGCACGGCGTCGGGCAATCAGCCCCAGCATTTT. Translation gives CATSTASGNQPQHF. The chain recombines TRBV15 with TRBJ1-5; D unclear. The V end lost 4 bases, the J end lost 2 bases, and 9 bases lay between the germline ends. The CDR3 consists of 14 residues. Per the germline V gene, CDR1 is LNHNV and CDR2 is YYDKDF (reference sequence).

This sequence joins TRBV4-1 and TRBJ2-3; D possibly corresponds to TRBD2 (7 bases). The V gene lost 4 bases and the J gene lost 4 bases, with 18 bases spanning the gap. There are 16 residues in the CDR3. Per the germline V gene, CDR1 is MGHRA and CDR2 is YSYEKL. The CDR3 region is CASSRLSGGRSDTQYF. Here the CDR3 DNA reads TGCGCCAGCAGCCGGCTCTCGGGGGGCAGGTCAGATACGCAGTATTTT.